The 11 T cell receptor beta chains given below trace back to one sample, sequenced in a study of response to subunit inactivated influenza vaccine. TCRdb re-derived calls from the RT-PCR reads in MiXCR, one entry per CDR3 protein. The table lists more than 200,000 distinct CDR3 sequences, more than 9% of them singletons. The sequences come from non-naive T cells sorted from PBMCs, collected less than 15 days before vaccination. Receptors were obtained from a man aged 50 or older who received an inactivated influenza vaccine.

The V and J genes are TRBV4-3 and TRBJ2-6; either TRBD1 or TRBD2 may fit D (7 bases each). The CDR3 has 16 amino acids. Germline V gene data show CDR1 as LGHNA and CDR2 as YSLEER. V lost 4 bases to trimming and J lost 3 bases, with 13 bases between them. As DNA, the CDR3 is TGCGCCAGCAGCCGCGGCAGGGGGGGTGGGGCCAACGTCCTGACTTTC. Translating it yields CASSRGRGGGANVLTF.

This clonotype has just a few counts. A junction boundary mismatches the germline segment, possibly from a read error. CDR3 nucleotide sequence: TGCAGTGCTAGGGCCCAGCTAGCGGGGGGTTGG. Amino acid sequence: CSARAQLAGGW. The chain couples TRBV20-1 to TRBJ2-1; 11 bases are shared with TRBD2. This CDR3 has 11 residues. CDR1 and CDR2 from the germline V gene are DFQATT and SNEGSKA (reference sequence).

This clonotype has a count of ten or more. This chain links TRBV5-1 with TRBJ2-1; D remains ambiguous. The germline V gene has CDR1 SGHRS and CDR2 YFSETQ. The V end was cut by 5 bases, the J end by 0 bases, with 9 bases between. There are 14 residues in the CDR3. The CDR3 DNA follows: TGCGCCAGCAGTCCTTGGGGCTCCTACAATGAGCAGTTCTTC. Protein: CASSPWGSYNEQFF. The full variable domain, rest sourced from reference TRBV5-1 and TRBJ2-1, is KAGVTQTPRYLIKTRGQQVTLSCSPISGHRSVSWYQQTPGQGLQFLFEYFSETQRNKGNFPGRFSGRQFSNSRSEMNVSTLELGDSALYLCASSPWGSYNEQFFGPGTRLTVL.

The rearrangement joins TRBV6-2 or TRBV6-3 to TRBJ2-7, with 8 bases that match TRBD2. CDR3 length: 15 amino acids. V lost 0 bases and J lost 6; bases outside the gene matches: 7. Germline-derived CDR1 and CDR2 are MNHEY and SVGEGT. The CDR3 nucleotides are TGTGCCAGCAGTTACTCCACCGGGAGGGCCTCCGAGCAGTACTTC. Its protein is CASSYSTGRASEQYF.

This clonotype was counted ten times or more. The chain joins TRBV3-1 to TRBJ2-3, with 7 positions matching TRBD1. Looked up from germline, CDR1 is LGHDT and CDR2 is YNNKEL (reference sequence). J gave up 14 bases and V 5 bases, and 13 bases lay outside the gene matches. This CDR3 has 13 amino acids. The CDR3 region has the DNA TGTGCCAGCAGCGCAACAATAGGGGGCCAACGGTATTTT. Translated: CASSATIGGQRYF.

This clonotype was detected many times. The CDR3 protein is CASSQDRALAGVTDTQYF. In DNA form, the CDR3 reads TGCGCCAGCAGCCAAGATCGTGCGCTAGCGGGAGTTACAGATACGCAGTATTTT. The rearrangement links TRBV4-3 to TRBJ2-3; TRBD2 matches at 10 bases. This CDR3 comprises 18 residues. Per germline, CDR1 LGHNA and CDR2 YSLEER. Losses at the gene ends were 0 bases for V and 3 bases for J; bases not matched to a gene: 9.

The rearrangement uses TRBV4-2 and TRBJ2-5; D may be TRBD2 (7 bases). The germline V gene has CDR1 LGHNA and CDR2 YNFKEQ. CDR3 length equals 19 residues. Trimming took off 4 bases at V and 3 bases at J, with 27 bases between the two ends. CDR3 region: CASSPHSGGLGTSEETQYF. The DNA for the CDR3 is TGTGCCAGCAGCCCCCATTCGGGGGGCCTCGGAACTAGCGAAGAGACCCAGTACTTC.

This clonotype has more than one count but fewer than ten. The gene calls are TRBV6-2 or TRBV6-3 and TRBJ2-1; D might be TRBD1 (6 bases). The CDR3 loop spans 16 amino acids. Deletions cut 5 bases from V and 2 bases from J, with 16 bases between. Germline CDR1 reads MNHEY; CDR2 reads SVGEGT. CDR3 DNA sequence: TGTGCCAGCAGTCCTCAGACAGGTTTCCCCTACAATGAGCAGTTCTTC. Translation gives CASSPQTGFPYNEQFF.

This clonotype was counted only a few times. The genes are TRBV27 and TRBJ2-3; tentatively, D is TRBD1 (5 bases). Looked up from germline, CDR1 is MNHEY and CDR2 is SMNVEV (reference sequence). V lost 0 bases and J lost 6, with 10 bases in between. The CDR3 is 14 residues long. This CDR3 reads CASSLSGVGDTQYF. The CDR3 bases are TGTGCCAGCAGTTTATCAGGGGTGGGGGATACGCAGTATTTT.

This clonotype was detected only a few times. The chain couples TRBV4-1 to TRBJ2-2, with 8 bases matching TRBD2. The V gene's germline CDR1 is MGHRA and CDR2 YSYEKL. The CDR3 covers 19 residues. Trimming at V came to 1 base and at J to 6 bases, leaving 16 bases not matched to a gene. The CDR3 region has the DNA TGCGCCAGCAGCCAAGTCCATACCGGCGGGAGGTCCAACCCCGGGGAGCTGTTTTTT. Amino acid sequence: CASSQVHTGGRSNPGELFF.

This clonotype was detected ten times or more. The genes are TRBV5-8 and TRBJ2-1, with D uncertain. The V and J ends lost 4 bases and 2 bases respectively, with 16 bases between them. Per germline, CDR1 SGHTS and CDR2 YDEGEE. CDR3 length: 16 amino acids. The CDR3 bases are TGTGCCAGCAGCCCCGACTTCCTTGGTGCCTACAATGAGCAGTTCTTC. This sequence encodes CASSPDFLGAYNEQFF.